Described below is a single T cell receptor (beta chain) sequence and its context. Its antigen is still unknown. The record has no base qualities; no much larger clone is one base away. CDR1 SNHLY and CDR2 FYNNEI were looked up in the germline V gene. V loses 1 base of germline sequence and J loses 0 bases, and the interval between the two ends is 11 bases. From its cysteine to its phenylalanine, the CDR3 spans 16 amino acids. Only the CDR3 region is kept as DNA, spanning 48 bases read in frame from base 1. The source of the sample is a study of cytomegalovirus exposure and HLA in healthy donors (dated by TCRdb to 2015 to 2018). For the study in its entirety: An earlier analysis of about 560 of the donors reported around 280 Gb of sequence data and some 110 million unique TCR beta sequences obtained from 180 million or so T cells. A later genetic analysis used genome-wide SNP genotypes for about 60% of the roughly 670 donors, treating that subset as a discovery cohort. The number of typed donors differed by locus: 629-630 for A, B, C, DRB1 and DQB1; some 500 for DQA1; 606 for DPA1; and around 470 for DPB1. In addition to the first cohort of 666 subjects, a separate validation cohort of 120 different subjects was used. A later analysis re-examined previously published TCR beta repertoires from hundreds of donors and added high-resolution HLA genotyping to investigate patterns of TCR occurrence. Approximately 330 gigabases of sequencing data and roughly 80 million unique TCR sequences made up an early release that covered several hundred HLA-typed donors. High-throughput TCR immunosequencing, statistical association of individual TCRs with disease status, and machine learning were combined to predict cytomegalovirus infection status. The later analysis used no new phenotypic data to find candidate immune exposures, relying instead on TCR beta sequences and their occurrence across donors. Among around 400 genotyped donors of the cohort, an average of roughly 240,000 unique TCR beta nucleotide sequences were sequenced per donor, approximately 20% of them non-productive. All discovery cohort repertoires had been generated using a single sequencing platform. The study used immunosequencing to profile the T cell repertoires of several hundred subjects and linked those repertoires to cytomegalovirus serostatus. Five DR-DQ haplotypes were handled as single units for association and clustering, since linkage in the cohort was strong. To decide whether each TCR beta V gene segment behaved as functional or pseudogenic, an earlier analysis of some 600 of the donors relied on high-throughput TCR beta sequencing. Donor age, sex, ethnicity and CMV serostatus were compiled alongside the repertoire data. Both class I and class II loci were covered by HLA typing, at four-digit resolution. The study was designed to test whether signatures of past pathogen exposure could be identified by cataloging public T cell receptors. Of the 300 to 500 genotyped donors, more than 75% were placed in the genetic ancestry cluster associated with self-reported Caucasian donors.

The library came from the immunoSEQ multiplex PCR assay. For the multiplex PCR, a mixture combining 60 forward primers for TCR Vbeta segments and 13 reverse primers for TCR Jbeta segments was used. Amplification of the CDR3 region of rearranged TCR beta genes was performed with a multiplex PCR assay on genomic DNA. Amplified TCR beta libraries were sequenced as 87-base-pair reads on the Illumina HiSeq System. Per the original workflow: A later analysis tallied 75 million to 95 million unique TCR beta chains across the 550 to 850 repertoires, and roughly 11 million of those chains were shared by two or more donors. Raw reads were error-corrected and collapsed into unique sequences by a nearest-neighbor algorithm in which closely related sequences were merged to remove PCR and sequencing errors. CDR3 sequences were aligned to IMGT reference sequences to assign V, D and J gene segments. For a sequence to be retained, a match of at least six nucleotides to both a V gene segment and a J gene segment was required. Rearrangements were classified as productive when the CDR3 lacked stop codons and remained in frame with V and J, and all other rearrangements were classified as non-productive. Following IMGT convention, CDR3 was defined as the stretch from the second conserved V-encoded cysteine up to the conserved J-encoded phenylalanine. Sequences without an unambiguous match to a single V gene segment were excluded from the earlier analysis of about 630 of the donors. In an earlier analysis of some 590 of the donors, a V segment was called functional when productive rearrangements were above 56.7%, and segregating when the standard deviation between donors exceeded 5%. To diagnose cytomegalovirus status from the catalog of TCR beta chain sequences, a statistical classification framework was built. In a later analysis, V and J genes were assigned by comparing TCR nucleotide sequences against IMGT/GENE-DB human TR gene sequences. In a later analysis, CDR3 sequences and most-parsimonious VDJ recombination scenarios were assigned using the TCRdist pipeline. A later analysis defined each TCR beta chain by its CDR3 amino acid sequence plus V-gene family, and excluded reads lacking a unique V-gene family. In a later analysis, a few hundred highly shared, low-generation-probability nucleotide sequences were removed to address suspected cross-contamination and a sequencing artifact. In a later analysis, a clonal expansion index was calculated for each public chain from normalized within-repertoire ranks of inferred template counts. A later analysis computed generation probabilities with a VDJ recombination model fitted to out-of-frame rearrangements, and checked the results against IGoR. A later analysis scored TCR-TCR, TCR-HLA and TCR-CMV co-occurrence with hypergeometric tests, applying a repertoire-size bias correction to TCR pairs. A later analysis estimated false discovery rates by permuting HLA or CMV assignments 20 times. A later analysis grouped co-occurring TCRs with DBSCAN, adding TCRdist sequence similarity when clustering within HLA-allele-positive subsets. Co-occurrence clustering excluded repertoires with fewer than 30,000 or more than 120,000 public chains, plus five with anomalous nucleotide sharing. Here the immuneACCESS table is served through TCRdb, limited to in-frame sequences with V and J called. Missing clones are a known gap in these copies; in checked studies unresolved V genes cover under half, and the rest lacks a known reason. V and J calls and clone size are copied from that table; D and trimming were computed from the DNA. The sample table holds under 200,000 clones, of which approximately 12% were seen once. The ten largest make up approximately 8.4% of the sample.

The cohort consisted of more than 650 healthy bone marrow donors. All cohort members were sampled while nominally healthy, although unrecorded immune exposures were likely present. The donor tested CMV seropositive, placing the donor among the 290 or so seropositive members of the cohort. A peripheral blood sample was provided by each donor, and peripheral blood mononuclear cells were used for TCR beta sequencing. The Qiagen DNeasy Blood Extraction Kit was used to extract genomic DNA from the blood cell samples. Results and caveats for the whole study, not just this receptor: While some public TCRs were present in many individuals, most TCR sequences turned up only very rarely across donors. For the cohort, immune exposure information was limited to CMV serostatus. Linkage disequilibrium might explain the correlated functional status among segregating V segments, but an unknown experimental factor could not be excluded. A cluster of highly shared sequence variants was judged likely to be a technical artifact of the sequencing pipeline. A later genetic analysis reported fewer N-insertions in productive TCRs among donors in an Asian-associated ancestry cluster than the approximately 700-donor mean. A few of the identified cytomegalovirus-associated TCR beta chains were confirmed in vitro to be specific for cytomegalovirus antigens. In the study, 150 to 200 TCR beta chains were listed as associated with cytomegalovirus. Because the 87-base-pair reads could not distinguish some IMGT-functional V segments, including TRBV6-2 and TRBV6-3, those segments were excluded. A later analysis found that most CMV-associated TCR beta chains appeared HLA-restricted, with HLA associations seemingly driven largely by CMV exposure. A further reported finding was that TCR beta sequences accurately predicted the HLA-A and HLA-B alleles for most subjects in the first cohort. Because counts were too low, more than 15 rarely observed V segments, including chromosome 9 orphons, were excluded from the earlier analysis of around 640 of the donors. It was suggested by the authors that the approach could potentially be generalized to other disease states and immunological phenotypes. In a later analysis, several top co-occurrence clusters were reported to appear linked to parvovirus B19, influenza, CMV and Epstein-Barr virus. Sequencing depth was assumed to be roughly uniform across donors in the presence/absence analyses, though that assumption may not hold. The cohort was sequenced for TCR beta chains only, and without alpha or paired-chain data the features that could be detected were limited. Strong co-occurrence of HLA alleles, especially DR and DQ, made assigning TCR associations to individual alleles difficult. In a later analysis, some 17,000 TCR beta sequences were associated with specific HLA alleles at a false discovery rate of 0.05. In a later genetic analysis, a missense DCLRE1C variant was associated with V-gene and J-gene trimming of TCR beta chains, and the association was replicated in an independent cohort. A later analysis found that HLA-associated TCR beta chains were more clonally expanded and had lower generation probabilities than equally common non-associated chains. Because HLA typing was missing for some donors at each locus, association tests included only the typed subset. Cytomegalovirus status was reported to be diagnosed by the classifier with high specificity and sensitivity in both the original and validation cohorts. In a later analysis, TCR association rates were found to vary across HLA loci, with the most associated TCRs seen for DRB1 alleles and the fewest for HLA-C alleles. Broadly in line with IMGT annotations, most TCR beta V segments showed up in productive rearrangements about 90% or about 30% of the time in an earlier analysis of 587 of the donors.

The chain is encoded by TRBV2 joined to TRBJ2-3; a tentative D call is TRBD2 (6 bases match). This receptor was identified in a man aged 50 to 59 in good health and CMV-seropositive. Source material: PBMCs. The CDR3 reads CASSEGGGVSTDTQYF. Here is the DNA: TGTGCCAGCAGTGAAGGGGGCGGGGTGAGCACAGATACGCAGTATTTT.